This TCR beta chain was profiled in a study of shared clonotypes between healthy human individuals. V trimming: 3 bases; J trimming: 5 bases; junction bases outside the gene matches: 1. CDR3 length: 13 residues. In germline, CDR1 is SGHNT, CDR2 YYREEE (reference sequence). On this clone: Other DNA sequences from this sample encode an identical CDR3 as well.

This table comes from immunoSEQ multiplex PCR, and its TCRdb copy is limited to in-frame clones, with some not included. The profile covers over 700,000 clones, with around 77% appearing a single time and under 2% taken by the ten largest. This chain uses TRBV5-4 with TRBJ1-2; 10 positions agree with TRBD1. Sequenced sample: memory CD4+ T cells sorted from blood. The subset is: CD45RA-negative fraction. The source of this sequence is a woman between 25 and 40 years old in good health. CDR3 bases: TGTGCCAGCAGCTGGGACAGGGGTTATGGCTACACCTTC. Protein product: CASSWDRGYGYTF.